This record looks at one T cell receptor (beta chain) sequence and its context. Antigen: not known. The sample is drawn from a study of cytomegalovirus exposure and HLA in healthy donors. Looking at the study overall: From about 170 million T cells, an earlier analysis saw under 140 million unique TCR beta sequences. Study-wide results and caveats: Within the data, a cluster of highly shared sequence variants was likely a sequencing artifact. The study found most TCR sequences rare, yet found some public TCRs in many donors.

13 Jbeta primers and 60 Vbeta primers were used for the PCR. The method was immunoSEQ multiplex PCR; TCRdb's version includes in-frame clones alone and lacks a portion of them. The sample is made up of under 75,000 clones, and the top ten hold 2% to 3% of it. This CDR3 is built from 18 residues. Germline V gene sequence: CDR1 SGHTA, CDR2 FQGNSA. V was trimmed by 5 bases and J by 0 bases, leaving 17 bases between them. The clonotype originates from a female donor in good health and CMV-seropositive. Sequencing was carried out using PBMCs. The chain employs TRBV7-2 and TRBJ1-6; D is ambiguous. CDR3 DNA sequence: TGTGCCAGCAGCCCTTATGTAATCCCCTCCTCCTATAATTCACCCCTCCACTTT. It codes for CASSPYVIPSSYNSPLHF.